Detailed here is one T cell receptor beta chain. This receptor's antigen is unknown. Per-nucleotide qualities are absent, and no much larger clonotype sits a single base away. The source of the sample is a study of OX40 agonist ivuxolimab in advanced cancers. With regard to the full study: The costimulatory receptor OX40 (CD134) was targeted by ivuxolimab, a fully human IgG2 agonistic monoclonal antibody. Prior anti-PD-1, anti-PD-L1 or anti-CTLA-4 therapy was permitted, and 40% of dose-escalation patients had received checkpoint inhibitors. Partial responses occurred in three dose-escalation patients, of whom one had hepatocellular carcinoma and two had cutaneous melanoma. Of the 50 or so patients in dose escalation, about 20 had hepatocellular carcinoma, around 15 had melanoma, 9 had renal cell carcinoma and 9 had head and neck cancer. Peripheral TCRbeta sequencing aimed to test whether ivuxolimab altered TCR sequence diversity and caused clonal T-cell expansion. Intravenous ivuxolimab was administered to patients every 2 weeks at six dose levels: 0.01, 0.1, 0.3, 1.5, 3 and 10 mg/kg. The monotherapy dose-escalation portion (N of about 52 patients) of the phase I ivuxolimab trial is reported in the paper. A male proportion of almost 85% and a mean age of approximately 61 years, ranging from 23 to 79, were recorded for the dose-escalation cohort.

Patients with autoimmune disease history or receiving systemic immunosuppression were excluded from the trial. Peripheral blood for TCR sequencing was collected from all dose cohorts at baseline, on cycle 4 day 1, and on cycle 7 day 1. The samples were taken from a phase I, first-in-human, multicenter, open-label dose-escalation trial of ivuxolimab. Adults with locally advanced or metastatic melanoma, renal cell carcinoma, hepatocellular carcinoma or head and neck squamous cell carcinoma were enrolled in the trial. Before TCR sequencing, CD4+ T cells and CD8+ T cells from peripheral blood were sorted into separate populations. Summary of the overall study and its limitations: The antigen specificity of the clonally expanded peripheral T cells was not determined. After ivuxolimab, more expanded clones were found on average in CD8+ T cells than in CD4+ T cells. Low levels of normalized T-cell clonal expansion were also seen in some patients who did not respond. At doses from 0.1 to 3.0 mg/kg, clonal expansion was seen in both CD4+ and CD8+ blood T cells between baseline and week 6. In partial responders in the 0.1-3.0 mg/kg groups, normalized peripheral clonal expansion was found to be among the lowest, especially among CD8+ T cells.

To sequence the TCRbeta CDR3 region, genomic DNA was isolated from the sorted cells. The immunoSEQ Assay was used to sequence the TCRbeta CDR3 regions. The immuneACCESS repertoire file appears here via TCRdb, limited to in-frame rearrangements. These files lack a portion of the clones; in checked studies, under half of the deficit traces to unresolved V genes, and the cause of the others is not known. The sample table contains 81,000 or so clones; only one count was recorded for 91% of them. 8.4% of the sample rests with the top ten. V loses 6 bases, J loses 0 bases, and the germline ends lie 8 bases apart. In the germline V gene (reference sequence), CDR1 corresponds to LNHDA and CDR2 to SQIVND. From the cysteine through the phenylalanine, the CDR3 covers 14 amino acids. Of all the DNA, just the CDR3 is kept, 42 bases in frame from base 1.

The chain joins TRBV19 to TRBJ1-4; a tentative D match to TRBD1 spans 5 bases. The clonotype comes from an adult with an advanced solid tumor such as melanoma, head and neck, liver or kidney cancer. Sequencing was performed on CD4+ or CD8+ T cells sorted from blood, taken in a trial of the OX40 agonist ivuxolimab. Read as DNA, the sequence is TGTGCCAGTAGCCACAGGACAACTAATGAAAAACTGTTTTTT. Translated, it gives CASSHRTTNEKLFF.